These 32 T cell receptor beta chains share one sample of origin, sequenced in a study of early T cells in non-severe SARS-CoV-2 infection. One entry per CDR3 protein results from TCRdb running MiXCR on the 5' RACE reads. The sample carries some 80,000 distinct CDR3 sequences, about an eighth recorded once. Sequenced sample: whole blood. The source of these receptors is an adult who was a healthcare worker with PCR-confirmed SARS-CoV-2 infection or an uninfected control (not recorded which).

This clonotype was seen a single time. This chain uses TRBV27 with TRBJ2-7; unclear D gene. CDR3 length equals 13 residues. Trimming shortened V by 6 bases and J by 3 bases, and 12 bases separated the two germline ends. The V gene's germline CDR1 is MNHEY and CDR2 SMNVEV (reference sequence). CDR3 bases: TGTGCCAGCAGCAACCCGGATAGCTACGAGCAGTACTTC. This gives the protein CASSNPDSYEQYF.

The V and J genes are TRBV7-2 and TRBJ2-1; D possibly uses TRBD1 or TRBD2 (5 bases each). The V end was cut by 5 bases, the J end by 7 bases, with 9 bases between. This CDR3 spans 12 amino acids. CDR1 and CDR2 from the germline V gene are SGHTA and FQGNSA. Here the CDR3 reads CASSGGGNEQFF. The CDR3 DNA follows: TGTGCCAGCAGCGGGGGTGGGAATGAGCAGTTCTTC.

With respect to this clonotype: This may arise from a read error, as a much more abundant clone is one base away. The chain combines TRBV20-1 with TRBJ1-1; 8 positions agree with TRBD1. CDR1 and CDR2 (germline): DFQATT, SNEGSKA (reference sequence). The CDR3 extends over 13 amino acids. The CDR3 coding sequence is TGCAGTGCTAGAGGACAGGGGAACACTGGAGCTTTCTTT. This sequence encodes CSARGQGNTGAFF.

The table lists this clonotype with a few counts. The chain uses TRBV29-1 and TRBJ2-3, with 12 positions matching TRBD2. From germline, CDR1 is SQVTM and CDR2 ANQGSEA. With V trimmed by 6 bases and J by 8 bases, 12 bases remained unmatched. This CDR3 region has 15 residues. The CDR3 nucleotides are TGCAGCGTGGTATCCCTGCTAGCGGGGGGGGGTACGCAGTATTTT. It encodes CSVVSLLAGGGTQYF.

This clonotype came up a few times. The V and J genes are TRBV9 and TRBJ2-7; a weak D match, TRBD1 (6 bases). CDR1 and CDR2 (germline): SGDLS, YYNGEE. This CDR3 is 13 amino acids long. With 2 bases removed from V and 9 bases from J, the gap between germline ends came to 15 bases. CDR3 protein: CASSVQGQGPQYF. The CDR3 nucleotides read TGTGCCAGCAGCGTTCAGGGGCAGGGACCGCAGTACTTC. Supplemented by reference TRBV9 and TRBJ2-7, the full variable domain reads DSGVTQTPKHLITATGQRVTLRCSPRSGDLSVYWYQQSLDQGLQFLIQYYNGEERAKGNILERFSAQQFPDLHSELNLSSLELGDSALYFCASSVQGQGPQYFGPGTRLTVT.

The chain links TRBV7-8 to TRBJ1-1; no definite D call. With 2 bases removed from V and 0 bases from J, the gap between germline ends came to 10 bases. The CDR3 sequence is 15 residues long. Germline CDR1 SGHVS, CDR2 FQNEAQ. CDR3 sequence reads: CASSLIAYMNTEAFF. The CDR3 DNA is TGTGCCAGCAGCTTAATTGCATATATGAACACTGAAGCTTTCTTT.

The table lists this clonotype with many counts. V is TRBV9 and J is TRBJ2-7; maybe TRBD2 (5 bases). The CDR3 length is 14 residues. The V end was cut by 4 bases, the J end by 0 bases, with 11 bases between. Germline-derived CDR1 and CDR2 are SGDLS and YYNGEE. CDR3 loop: CASSPGGLSYEQYF. The CDR3 DNA follows: TGTGCCAGCAGCCCCGGAGGCCTCTCCTACGAGCAGTACTTC.

This sequence joins TRBV7-8 and TRBJ2-7; D remains ambiguous. CDR1 is SGHVS, CDR2 FQNEAQ, per germline. The CDR3 is 15 amino acids. The V end was cut by 1 base, the J end by 2 bases, with 12 bases between. The CDR3 DNA reads as TGTGCCAGCAGCTTAGTGGGTAGCCTGACCTACGAGCAGTACTTC. This codes for CASSLVGSLTYEQYF.

The rearrangement joins TRBV10-2 to TRBJ1-1; D may be TRBD1 (5 bases). This CDR3 spans 14 amino acids. CDR1 and CDR2 (germline): WSHSY, SAAADI. V dropped 6 bases and J dropped 1 base, with 12 bases sitting between them. Here the CDR3 reads CASSSGGGNTEAFF. Here the CDR3 DNA reads TGCGCCAGCAGCTCCGGGGGGGGGAACACTGAAGCTTTCTTT.

This clonotype was counted between two and nine times. The chain is built from TRBV7-2 and TRBJ2-7; 10 bases are a match to TRBD1. V was clipped by 5 bases and J by 13 bases; unmatched bases: 8. CDR1 is SGHTA, CDR2 FQGNSA, per germline. CDR3 length equals 12 residues. CDR3 protein: CASSASDRGQYF. In DNA form, the CDR3 reads TGTGCCAGCAGCGCGTCAGACAGGGGGCAATACTTC.

This clonotype was picked up many times. The genes are TRBV29-1 and TRBJ2-3; D remains unclear. The V end was cut by 4 bases, the J end by 0 bases, with 5 bases between. The length of the CDR3 is 12 residues. Germline V gene sequence: CDR1 SQVTM, CDR2 ANQGSEA. The CDR3 coding sequence is TGCAGCGTTGGGCGGAGCACAGATACGCAGTATTTT. As protein: CSVGRSTDTQYF.

This clonotype was found many times. The chain joins TRBV4-3 to TRBJ2-2; tentative D call: TRBD2 (6 bases). CDR1 and CDR2 from the germline V gene are LGHNA and YSLEER. This CDR3 has 14 residues. The V end was cut by 8 bases, the J end by 2 bases, with 12 bases between. Here the CDR3 reads CASRGLSNTGELFF. The CDR3, as DNA: TGCGCCAGCCGGGGACTGTCTAACACCGGGGAGCTGTTTTTT.

V is TRBV10-2 and J is TRBJ1-2; D is undetermined. This CDR3 contains 14 residues. The germline CDR1 and CDR2 sequences are WSHSY and SAAADI. Trimming took off 4 bases at V and 6 bases at J, with 15 bases between the two ends. The CDR3 bases are TGCGCCAGCAGTGTCGGCGGGGATTGGAATGGCTACACCTTC. Translation gives CASSVGGDWNGYTF.

This clonotype was counted at least ten times. The chain joins TRBV11-2 to TRBJ2-7; 8 bases match TRBD1. V gave up 2 bases and J gave up 6 bases; unmatched junction bases: 12. The CDR3 spans 16 residues. The germline V gene has CDR1 SGHAT and CDR2 FQNNGV. In nucleotides, the CDR3 is TGTGCCAGCAGCTTATCTGTCCAGGGGGCGCAATCCGAGCAGTACTTC. It translates to CASSLSVQGAQSEQYF.

This clonotype was seen ten or more times. The rearrangement uses TRBV23-1 and TRBJ2-5; D remains unclear. TRBV23-1 is given ORF status, its function remaining uncertain. V was clipped by 10 bases and J by 5 bases, with 23 bases between them. CDR3 length equals 15 residues. The CDR3 DNA is TGCGCCACCACACCCTCTACAGCTCAAGCCGAGACCCAGTACTTC. Its protein product is CATTPSTAQAETQYF.

As to this clonotype: Given a much more abundant clone one base away, this may be a read error. The chain couples TRBV5-1 to TRBJ1-2, with a possible D match to TRBD1 (6 bases). Germline assignment: CDR1 SGHRS and CDR2 YFSETQ. V was clipped by 4 bases and J by 3 bases, with 13 bases between them. There are 14 residues in the CDR3. The CDR3 region is CASSAMTGDYGYTF. CDR3 sequence (DNA): TGCGCCAGCAGCGCCATGACAGGCGACTATGGCTACACCTTC.

With respect to this clonotype: A read error may explain this, as a much larger clone is one base away. This chain links TRBV7-9 with TRBJ2-7; D possibly uses TRBD1 or TRBD2 (6 bases each). The CDR3 has 13 residues. Germline V gives CDR1 SEHNR, CDR2 FQNEAQ (reference sequence). The CDR3 bases are TGTGCCAGCAGCTTTGTGGGGGGACACGAGCAGTGCTTC. It translates to CASSFVGGHEQCF.

This clonotype was picked up many times. The chain has TRBV20-1 and TRBJ2-3; TRBD2 agrees at 8 bases. Per the germline V gene, CDR1 is DFQATT and CDR2 is SNEGSKA (reference sequence). This CDR3 region has 14 residues. The junction had 4 bases not matched to a gene; V was cut back by 3 bases and J by 2 bases. The CDR3 sequence is CSARLAGTTDTQYF. The CDR3, as DNA: TGCAGTGCTAGGCTAGCGGGCACCACAGATACGCAGTATTTT.

This clonotype was seen repeatedly, ten times or more. This rearrangement joins TRBV11-2 to TRBJ2-5, with a weak D call TRBD2 (7 bases). Germline V gene sequence: CDR1 SGHAT, CDR2 FQNNGV. This CDR3 has 16 residues. V was clipped by 5 bases and J by 3 bases, with 19 bases between them. The DNA of the CDR3 is TGTGCCAGCAGCCCAGCCGGGGGGCCGGCTAAAGAGACCCAGTACTTC. Translation gives CASSPAGGPAKETQYF. Full variable domain (remainder filled in from reference TRBV11-2 and TRBJ2-5): EAGVAQSPRYKIIEKRQSVAFWCNPISGHATLYWYQQILGQGPKLLIQFQNNGVVDDSQLPKDRFSAERLKGVDSTLKIQPAKLEDSAVYLCASSPAGGPAKETQYFGPGTRLLVL.

This clonotype was counted at least ten times. The chain is built from TRBV4-3 and TRBJ1-1; D unresolved. This CDR3 has 14 residues. Between the trimmed V and J ends, which lost 0 bases and 4 bases, there was a span of 9 bases. Germline CDR1 and CDR2: LGHNA and YSLEER. The DNA for the CDR3 is TGCGCCAGCAGCCAAGATTGGCGGGGCACTGAAGCTTTCTTT. Its translation is CASSQDWRGTEAFF.

This clonotype has a count of ten or more. The V and J genes are TRBV4-1 and TRBJ2-7; the D is unclear. In germline, CDR1 is MGHRA, CDR2 YSYEKL. V lost 0 bases and J 1 base, leaving 7 bases between the germline ends. The CDR3 totals 14 residues. The CDR3 region has the DNA TGCGCCAGCAGCCAAGAACCCGGTTCCTACGAGCAGTACTTC. Translating it yields CASSQEPGSYEQYF.

This clonotype was seen many times. The chain carries TRBV7-2 and TRBJ2-1; tentative D call: TRBD2 (6 bases). Trimming removed 5 bases at V and 9 bases at J, with 11 bases between. CDR1 is SGHTA, CDR2 FQGNSA, per germline. CDR3 length: 12 residues. CDR3 residues: CASSRFGGEQFF. CDR3 bases: TGTGCCAGCAGCCGTTTCGGGGGTGAGCAGTTCTTC.

The rearrangement joins TRBV5-4 to TRBJ2-2, with D tentatively TRBD1 (7 bases). The V end was cut by 4 bases, the J end by 6 bases, with 19 bases between. CDR1 SGHNT and CDR2 YYREEE come from the germline V gene (reference sequence). This CDR3 region has 16 residues. As DNA, the CDR3 is TGTGCCAGCAGCCCCCGGCGGCAGGGGGGATCCGGGGAGCTGTTTTTT. It is translated as CASSPRRQGGSGELFF.

On this clonotype itself: This may stem from a read error, because a much larger clone lies one nucleotide away. No conserved phenylalanine or tryptophan is present at the end of the CDR3, so a read error is the likely explanation. The V call is TRBV20-1, the J call TRBJ2-3; 13 bases map to TRBD2. In germline, CDR1 is DFQATT, CDR2 SNEGSKA (reference sequence). The CDR3 is made up of 15 amino acids. V lost 6 bases and J lost 2; bases outside the gene matches: 5. This CDR3 reads CSALGLAGYTDTQYS. CDR3 bases: TGCAGTGCCCTGGGACTAGCGGGGTACACAGATACGCAGTATTCT.

This clonotype showed up many times. The chain carries TRBV6-2 or TRBV6-3 and TRBJ2-5; 10 nucleotides line up with TRBD2. V shed 7 bases and J 1 base; nucleotides not matched to a gene: 6. CDR3 length equals 15 residues. Looked up from germline, CDR1 is MNHEY and CDR2 is SVGEGT. The CDR3 region is CASNGLAGAQETQYF. In nucleotides, the CDR3 is TGTGCCAGCAACGGGCTAGCGGGGGCCCAAGAGACCCAGTACTTC.

Many counts were recorded for this clonotype. The chain links TRBV2 to TRBJ1-1; no clear D gene. Germline values: CDR1 SNHLY, CDR2 FYNNEI. Between the trimmed V and J ends, which lost 3 bases and 7 bases, there was a span of 18 bases. This CDR3 comprises 15 residues. The CDR3 DNA reads as TGTGCCAGCAGTGATGGCAGCTGGACCGGCAGTGAAGCTTTCTTT. It codes for CASSDGSWTGSEAFF.

The chain carries TRBV3-1 and TRBJ1-6; D uncertain. The V gene lost 8 bases and the J gene lost 11 bases, with 13 bases spanning the gap. Germline CDR1 and CDR2: LGHDT and YNNKEL (reference sequence). The CDR3 is 12 amino acids. CDR3 bases: TGTGCCAGCCGCGAGGTTGGGGCACCCCTCCACTTT. Amino acid sequence: CASREVGAPLHF.

Many counts were recorded for this clonotype. This chain links TRBV6-1 with TRBJ2-3; 8 bases match TRBD2. The CDR3 loop spans 17 amino acids. Per germline, CDR1 MNHNS and CDR2 SASEGT. The junction had 16 bases not matched to a gene; V was cut back by 3 bases and J by 8 bases. The CDR3 nucleotides are TGTGCCAGCAGTGACCTACCCCCCAGCGGGGGAAAGGGTACGCAGTATTTT. It yields the protein CASSDLPPSGGKGTQYF.

This chain links TRBV3-1 with TRBJ2-7; D unresolved. CDR3 length equals 14 residues. CDR1 is LGHDT and CDR2 is YNNKEL in the germline V gene (reference sequence). Trimming removed 2 bases at V and 2 bases at J, with 10 bases between. CDR3 amino acids: CASSQNGATYEQYF. CDR3 DNA: TGTGCCAGCAGCCAAAATGGAGCTACCTACGAGCAGTACTTC.

Ten or more counts support this clonotype. This chain connects TRBV29-1 to TRBJ1-5; D unresolved. This CDR3 has 12 amino acids. The germline CDR1 and CDR2 sequences are SQVTM and ANQGSEA. V lost 4 bases to trimming and J lost 4 bases, with 8 bases between them. The CDR3 DNA sequence: TGCAGCGTTGGCACCGGGAATCAGCCCCAGCATTTT. It codes for CSVGTGNQPQHF.

This clonotype was observed many times. J is TRBJ1-6 and V is TRBV2, with 9 nucleotides matching TRBD1. V lost 6 bases to trimming and J lost 9 bases; unmatched junction nucleotides: 6. The CDR3 contains 14 residues. Germline V gene lookup returns CDR1 SNHLY and CDR2 FYNNEI. The DNA of the CDR3 is TGTGCCAGCAGAGGACAGGGGATTGGTTCACCCCTCCACTTT. It is translated as CASRGQGIGSPLHF.

In this sample, this clonotype turned up many times. V and J are TRBV6-2 or TRBV6-3 and TRBJ2-5, with 13 positions matching TRBD2. This CDR3 has 14 amino acids. V was clipped by 2 bases and J by 7 bases; unmatched bases: 1. Germline CDR1 reads MNHEY; CDR2 reads SVGEGT. CDR3 region: CASSYGTSGTTQYF. The CDR3 DNA sequence: TGTGCCAGCAGTTACGGGACTAGCGGGACGACCCAGTACTTC.